Following are 27 T cell receptor beta chains from one sample sequenced in a study of OX40 agonist ivuxolimab in advanced cancers. Some clones are missing from TCRdb's copy, which holds only in-frame ones; the method was immunoSEQ multiplex PCR. The table includes about 60,000 clones, roughly nine tenths detected once. Sample: CD4+ or CD8+ T cells sorted from blood, taken in a trial of the OX40 agonist ivuxolimab. These receptors were collected from an adult with an advanced solid tumor such as melanoma, head and neck, liver or kidney cancer.

The rearrangement joins TRBV14 to TRBJ1-2; D possibly corresponds to TRBD1 (6 bases). This CDR3 contains 13 residues. V was cut by 5 bases and J by 4 bases, with 11 bases left in between. Looked up from germline, CDR1 is SGHDN and CDR2 is FVKESK. This CDR3 is CASSGGRGYGYTF. The CDR3 DNA follows: TGTGCCAGCAGCGGAGGCAGGGGCTATGGCTACACCTTC.

The chain joins TRBV21-1 to TRBJ2-3; the table's TRBD1 call for D was not verified on the DNA. TRBV21-1 is a known pseudogene. This CDR3 region has 17 residues. Here the CDR3 DNA reads TGTGCCAGCAGCAAAGCGAGGAAGGGGGCGCGTACAGATACGCAGTATTTT. Translation: CASSKARKGARTDTQYF.

This chain connects TRBV11-3 to TRBJ2-7; perhaps TRBD1 as D (6 bases). This CDR3 is 13 amino acids long. CDR1 is SGHNT, CDR2 YENEEA, per germline. V lost 1 base and J 7 bases, leaving 11 bases between the germline ends. The CDR3 DNA sequence: TGTGCCAGCAGCTTAGCCTTGCAGGGGGAGCAGTACTTC. This encodes CASSLALQGEQYF.

J is TRBJ2-7 and V is TRBV11-3; D possibly matches TRBD1 or TRBD2 (5 bases each). Germline V gene lookup returns CDR1 SGHNT and CDR2 YENEEA. Trimming stripped 0 bases from V and 2 bases from J, with 14 bases between. The CDR3 sequence is 16 residues long. The chain's CDR3 is CASSLDRLGDPYEQYF. The CDR3 region has the DNA TGTGCCAGCAGCTTAGATCGTTTAGGGGACCCCTACGAGCAGTACTTC.

J is TRBJ1-3 and V is TRBV19; perhaps TRBD1 as D (6 bases). With 10 bases removed from V and 5 bases from J, the gap between germline ends came to 18 bases. From germline, CDR1 is LNHDA and CDR2 SQIVND (reference sequence). CDR3 length: 14 residues. In nucleotides, the CDR3 is TGTGCCACCGCCGCGGGGCAGGGGAGAAACACCATATATTTT. Translation gives CATAAGQGRNTIYF.

The V and J genes are TRBV5-1 and TRBJ2-1, with D possibly matching TRBD1 (5 bases). Germline V CDR1 and CDR2: SGHRS, YFSETQ. CDR3 length: 14 residues. V lost 4 bases, J lost 3 bases, and 11 bases lay in between. The CDR3 nucleotides are TGCGCCAGCAGCCGAATGACAGACTACAATGAGCAGTTCTTC. Amino acid sequence: CASSRMTDYNEQFF.

This chain links TRBV5-6 with TRBJ2-2; D is ambiguous. This CDR3 comprises 16 residues. Trimming shortened V by 2 bases and J by 6 bases, and 17 bases separated the two germline ends. Looked up from germline, CDR1 is SGHDT and CDR2 is YYEEEE. In nucleotides, the CDR3 is TGTGCCAGCAGCTTTGGCCTAGGAGTAGGCGCCGGGGAGCTGTTTTTT. This encodes CASSFGLGVGAGELFF.

This chain uses TRBV7-9 with TRBJ2-1; D not resolved. From germline, CDR1 is SEHNR and CDR2 FQNEAQ (reference sequence). CDR3 length equals 13 residues. Trimming cost V 0 bases and J 4 bases, with 4 bases left between them. CDR3 amino acids: CASSLAAYNEQFF. The CDR3 DNA follows: TGTGCCAGCAGCTTAGCCGCATACAATGAGCAGTTCTTC. Full variable domain (missing parts from reference TRBV7-9 and TRBJ2-1): DTGVSQNPRHKITKRGQNVTFRCDPISEHNRLYWYRQTLGQGPEFLTYFQNEAQLEKSRLLSDRFSAERPKGSFSTLEIQRTEQGDSAMYLCASSLAAYNEQFFGPGTRLTVL.

The genes are TRBV11-2 and TRBJ2-1, with 11 bases that match TRBD1. CDR1 is SGHAT, CDR2 FQNNGV, per germline. V was pared by 6 bases and J by 6 bases, with 7 bases of the junction left unmatched. CDR3 length: 15 residues. In nucleotides, the CDR3 is TGTGCCAGCAGGGGCCGTGGGACAGGGGGCAATGAGCAGTTCTTC. As protein: CASRGRGTGGNEQFF.

The genes are TRBV11-3 and TRBJ2-3; TRBD1 is a possible D gene (5 bases). V shed 5 bases and J shed 5 bases, with 8 bases lying between them. There are 12 residues in the CDR3. Germline loops: CDR1 SGHNT, CDR2 YENEEA. The DNA for the CDR3 is TGTGCCAGCAGCGTCAGGGTAGATACGCAGTATTTT. As protein: CASSVRVDTQYF.

In nucleotides, the CDR3 is TGTGCCAGCTCACCGAAAGGACAGGGGGCGGTCCGGTCTAACTATGGCTACACCTTC. Protein sequence: CASSPKGQGAVRSNYGYTF. V usage is TRBV18 and J usage is TRBJ1-2; 11 bases are a match to TRBD1. With 3 bases clipped from V and 0 bases from J, the junction kept 12 bases outside the gene matches. This CDR3 spans 19 amino acids. Per the germline V gene, CDR1 is KGHSH and CDR2 is LQKENI.

The chain is built from TRBV11-3 and TRBJ2-5, with TRBD1 matching 12 bases. Germline V gene lookup returns CDR1 SGHNT and CDR2 YENEEA. This CDR3 contains 17 residues. V lost 1 base and J lost 3; bases outside the gene matches: 6. CDR3 loop: CASSLAGGTGGKETQYF. CDR3 bases: TGTGCCAGCAGCTTAGCGGGAGGGACAGGGGGCAAAGAGACCCAGTACTTC.

The genes are TRBV11-3 and TRBJ2-7, with D possibly being TRBD2 (6 bases). V lost 3 bases and J 6 bases, leaving 9 bases between the germline ends. The CDR3 sequence is 12 residues long. Germline V gene data show CDR1 as SGHNT and CDR2 as YENEEA. The CDR3 sequence: CASSFGGIEQYF. For the CDR3, the DNA is TGTGCCAGCAGCTTTGGGGGGATCGAGCAGTACTTC.

V usage is TRBV28 and J usage is TRBJ1-2; D unclear. The CDR3 totals 13 residues. Germline V gene sequence: CDR1 MDHEN, CDR2 SYDVKM. V lost 6 bases to trimming and J lost 5 bases, with 13 bases between them. CDR3 sequence: CASRTQTRYGYTF. The CDR3 nucleotides read TGTGCCAGCAGAACCCAAACAAGATATGGCTACACCTTC.

The V call is TRBV20-1, the J call TRBJ2-1, with a weak D call TRBD2 (6 bases). With 6 bases removed from V and 8 bases from J, the gap between germline ends came to 11 bases. The germline gives CDR1 DFQATT, CDR2 SNEGSKA (reference sequence). The CDR3 loop spans 11 amino acids. CDR3 in amino acids: CSAGTVHEQFF. The CDR3 DNA follows: TGCAGTGCCGGGACTGTCCATGAGCAGTTCTTC.

The chain recombines TRBV5-8 with TRBJ2-2; D unclear. V gave up 3 bases and J gave up 5 bases, with 14 bases separating them. CDR3 size: 15 residues. The germline gives CDR1 SGHTS, CDR2 YDEGEE. The CDR3 here is CASSSRARGTGELFF. The CDR3, as DNA: TGTGCCAGCAGCTCCCGGGCCCGAGGAACCGGGGAGCTGTTTTTT.

This clone was detected only once. The V gene is TRBV2, the J gene TRBJ2-5; D is unresolved. Between the trimmed V and J ends, which lost 5 bases and 5 bases, there was a span of 12 bases. Per germline, CDR1 SNHLY and CDR2 FYNNEI. This CDR3 is 13 amino acids long. DNA for the CDR3: TGTGCCAGCAGTTTGACGAGATCGGAGACCCAGTACTTC. The encoded protein is CASSLTRSETQYF. Full variable domain (rest looked up from reference TRBV2 and TRBJ2-5): EPEVTQTPSHQVTQMGQEVILRCVPISNHLYFYWYRQILGQKVEFLVSFYNNEISEKSEIFDDQFSVERPDGSNFTLKIRSTKLEDSAMYFCASSLTRSETQYFGPGTRLLVL.

The CDR3 loop reads CASSSNRGRSPLHF. CDR3 coding DNA: TGTGCCAGCAGCTCCAACAGGGGGCGTTCACCCCTCCACTTT. The chain couples TRBV5-6 to TRBJ1-6; 9 bases align to TRBD1. Trimming cost V 3 bases and J 9 bases; bases outside gene matches: 4. CDR3 length: 14 residues. Germline loops: CDR1 SGHDT, CDR2 YYEEEE.

Here the CDR3 reads CASSPGTGSYTDTQYF. Written as DNA, the CDR3 is TGTGCCAGTAGTCCAGGGACAGGGAGTTACACAGATACGCAGTATTTT. The chain carries TRBV19 and TRBJ2-3; 9 bases line up with TRBD1. The CDR3 length is 16 residues. The V and J ends lost 5 bases and 2 bases, in that order; junction bases with no gene match: 8. CDR1 and CDR2 (germline): LNHDA, SQIVND (reference sequence).

The rearrangement links TRBV5-1 to TRBJ2-6, with TRBD1 identical over 7 bases. Trimming took 4 bases from V and 9 from J; bases not matched to a gene: 13. The V gene's germline CDR1 is SGHRS and CDR2 YFSETQ. This CDR3 region has 16 residues. CDR3 nucleotides: TGCGCCAGCAGCCTTGGGGACAGCCCTATATTCAACGTCCTGACTTTC. It translates to CASSLGDSPIFNVLTF.

This chain uses TRBV28 with TRBJ1-2; a possible D gene is TRBD1 (5 bases). V was shortened by 5 bases and J by 4 bases, with 20 bases between the two germline ends. Germline V gene data show CDR1 as MDHEN and CDR2 as SYDVKM. CDR3 length: 16 residues. CDR3 protein: CASSRLRSGGTYGYTF. CDR3 in DNA: TGTGCCAGCAGTCGTCTGAGGTCGGGGGGAACCTATGGCTACACCTTC.

V and J are TRBV28 and TRBJ2-7; D ambiguous. In germline, CDR1 is MDHEN, CDR2 SYDVKM. The CDR3 covers 14 residues. The germline V and J ends were trimmed by 2 bases and 0 bases, with 8 bases remaining between them. CDR3 coding DNA: TGTGCCAGCAGTTTAAGGCAGAGCTCCTACGAGCAGTACTTC. It is translated as CASSLRQSSYEQYF. Combining the CDR3 with reference TRBV28 and TRBJ2-7 gives the whole variable domain DVKVTQSSRYLVKRTGEKVFLECVQDMDHENMFWYRQDPGLGLRLIYFSYDVKMKEKGDIPEGYSVSREKKERFSLILESASTNQTSMYLCASSLRQSSYEQYFGPGTRLTVT.

The rearrangement uses TRBV10-1 and TRBJ2-7, with D possibly matching TRBD2 (5 bases). CDR3 length equals 15 residues. CDR1 is WNHNN and CDR2 is SYGVQD in the germline V gene (reference sequence). V was pared by 5 bases and J by 6 bases, with 20 bases between. The CDR3: CASSSERRSMSEQYF. CDR3 bases: TGCGCCAGCAGTTCGGAACGGAGGTCGATGAGCGAGCAGTACTTC.

V usage is TRBV19 and J usage is TRBJ2-7; TRBD1 agrees at 8 bases. This CDR3 is built from 14 residues. V shed 5 bases, J shed 5 bases, and the junction held 8 bases outside the gene matches. CDR1 is LNHDA, CDR2 SQIVND, per germline (reference sequence). The CDR3 protein is CASSLRQGPHEQYF. CDR3 DNA: TGTGCCAGTAGTCTAAGACAGGGGCCCCACGAGCAGTACTTC.

CDR3 amino acids: CASRTGGGGQPQHF. Written as DNA, the CDR3 is TGTGCCAGCAGAACAGGGGGCGGGGGTCAGCCCCAGCATTTT. The J gene is TRBJ1-5, the V gene TRBV28, with TRBD1 matching over 9 bases. Germline V lookup: CDR1 MDHEN, CDR2 SYDVKM. The V gene end was trimmed by 6 bases and the J gene end by 6 bases; junction bases not matched to a gene: 6. CDR3 size: 14 residues.

This clone was detected once. The CDR3 DNA sequence: TGTGCCAGCAGCCAAGGGGGGCTGGGGCAAGATACGCAGTATTTT. Translating it yields CASSQGGLGQDTQYF. The genes are TRBV4-2 and TRBJ2-3; D possibly corresponds to TRBD1 (6 bases). Germline values: CDR1 LGHNA, CDR2 YNFKEQ. Trimming left V 1 base short and J 5 bases short, with 13 bases between. The CDR3 is made up of 15 amino acids.

The gene calls are TRBV30 and TRBJ2-3; D not certain. The germline CDR1 and CDR2 sequences are GTSNPN and SVGIG (reference sequence). Trimming removed 5 bases at V and 4 bases at J, with 10 bases between. The CDR3 extends over 12 amino acids. CDR3 bases: TGTGCCTGGGCTTCGAGCCCAGATACGCAGTATTTT. Translated: CAWASSPDTQYF.